This T cell receptor (beta chain) was captured in a study of memory CD4+ T cells and cytomegalovirus serostatus (dated by TCRdb to between 2017 and 2020). With regard to the full study: The cohort comprised 35 or so healthy Belgian adults, 9 CMV seropositive and around 24 CMV seronegative. To replicate a published TCR-based CMV serostatus classifier, the study sequenced CD4+ memory TCRbeta repertoires from a Belgian cohort whose cytomegalovirus serostatus was known.

Cut back by 4 bases and 1 base, the V and J ends lie 17 bases apart. The germline V gene sets CDR1 to MGHRA and CDR2 to YSYEKL. Its CDR3 holds 16 amino acids, cysteine through phenylalanine. CDR3 DNA is the only sequence kept; it has 48 bases, read in frame from the first base. Findings and caveats that apply to the study as a whole: Unlike the original study, which covered naive and memory CD4+ and CD8+ populations, the Belgian study sequenced only CD4+CD45RO+ memory cells. The results were interpreted as suggesting that the CMV-associated TCR signature is mostly present in the CD4+ memory repertoire. Of fewer than 200 previously reported CMV-associated TCRbeta sequences, 67 appeared in the CD4+ memory repertoires, each in one to five individuals. For predicting CMV serostatus, the median bootstrapped AUC was about 0.95 using the original framework and 0.91 using a US-trained random forest. The original-framework classifier achieved a median bootstrapped AUC of around 0.95 with a 95% CI of 0.76-1.00 on the Belgian cohort.

Single viable CD3+CD4+CD8-CD45RO+ cells were sorted as memory CD4+ T cells on a FACSAria II. CMV serostatus was determined with a Roche Elecsys assay detecting serum IgG against CMV pp150, pp28, p38 and p52. After the samples were thawed, total CD4+ T cells were enriched through positive selection using CD4 magnetic microbeads. The samples came from a separate study whose specific focus was interrogating the CD4+ T cell memory repertoire. Peripheral blood mononuclear cells were isolated and cryopreserved following standard operating procedures; serum was stored at -80 °C. CD3-PerCP (BW264/56), CD4-APC (RPA-T4), CD45RO-PE (UCHT1) and CD8-Pacific Orange (3B5) antibodies were used for staining, and non-viable cells were excluded with Sytox blue. Concerning this clone: Its antigen remains unidentified. No much larger clone is present one base from it, and per-base qualities are unavailable.

The Quick-DNA Microprep Kit was used to extract genomic DNA from the sorted cells. Amplification of TCRbeta DNA was done with the immunoSEQ hsTCRbeta kit, following the protocol from the manufacturer. TCRbeta libraries were sequenced on an Illumina MiSeq instrument. Per the authors' processing: Following removal of out-of-frame sequences, 2.2 million or so distinct TCRbeta sequences were retained, with an average of approximately 64,000 per individual. Each individual was scored by the count of around 160 previously reported CMV-associated TCRbeta sequences and the total productive distinct TCRbeta count. A beta-binomial model was reimplemented in Python, and scikit-learn random forests with default parameters were trained on US cohort data. Classifier performance on the Belgian cohort was reported as the median AUC with percentile confidence intervals calculated over 10,000 bootstrap iterations. What TCRdb holds here is the immuneACCESS table cut down to in-frame rearrangements. Part of the clones is not present; checked against another copy, under half of the missing clones reflect an unresolved V gene, and the others are unexplained. The D gene and trimming were derived from the DNA, and the V and J assignments and clone size from that table. Present in this sample are about 60,000 clones, more than 70% of which were seen just once. The top ten hold 0.5% of the sample.

The sequence links TRBV4-1 to TRBJ2-7, with the D gene uncertain. The origin of this receptor is an adult in good health and CMV-seronegative. Some clones in this sample may be carry-over from other donors' samples. Sequencing used memory CD4+ T cells from blood. The DNA is TGCGCCAGCAGCCCCTATGCTCTCTCCGGTTCCTACGAGCAGTACTTC. This gives the protein CASSPYALSGSYEQYF.